This is a list of T cell receptor beta chains from one sample in a study of blood T cells in healthy people across ages. Using its own MiXCR run on the 5' RACE reads, TCRdb lists one record per CDR3 protein. Of fewer than 1,000,000 distinct CDR3 sequences listed, roughly 44% are singletons. Sequenced: blood. The receptors originated from a man aged 60 to 69 in good health. Both conserved end residues are part of each CDR3. A D gene is named only where the DNA matches it firmly. A row's size may be missing; if present it is once, few, many or a size class.

clone size: NA
D gene: NA
J gene: TRBJ2-3
V gene: TRBV20-1
CDR3 DNA: TGCAGTGCTAGAGATGGGGCTCTTCTTACCACAGATACGCAGTATTTT
CDR3 protein: CSARDGALLTTDTQYF

clone size: NA
D gene: TRBD2
J gene: TRBJ2-7
V gene: TRBV19
CDR3 DNA: TGTGCCAGTAACCCGGGACTAGCCTCCGGGGAGCAGTACTTC
CDR3 protein: CASNPGLASGEQYF

clone size: NA
D gene: NA
J gene: TRBJ1-2
V gene: TRBV5-1
CDR3 DNA: TGCGCCAGCAGCTTGGCTCCCGCGGGGTCCAACTATGGCTACACCTTC
CDR3 protein: CASSLAPAGSNYGYTF

clone size: NA
D gene: NA
J gene: TRBJ2-3
V gene: TRBV29-1
CDR3 DNA: TGCATCTCGAATCGAAGGCTACCTCCCTTCACAGATACGCAGTATTTT
CDR3 protein: CISNRRLPPFTDTQYF

clone size: NA
D gene: TRBD1
J gene: TRBJ2-7
V gene: TRBV28
CDR3 DNA: TGTGCCAGCAGTTCACCCGGGACAGACAGCTCCCACGAGCAGTACTTC
CDR3 protein: CASSSPGTDSSHEQYF

clone size: NA
D gene: TRBD1
J gene: TRBJ2-7
V gene: TRBV7-2
CDR3 DNA: TGTGCCAGCAGCTTATCGGGACAGGGCTACGAGCAGTACTTC
CDR3 protein: CASSLSGQGYEQYF

clone size: NA
D gene: NA
J gene: TRBJ1-2
V gene: TRBV10-3
CDR3 DNA: TGTGCCATCAGCGGGTCCCTGGGCTACACCTTC
CDR3 protein: CAISGSLGYTF

clone size: NA
D gene: TRBD2
J gene: TRBJ2-7
V gene: TRBV4-3
CDR3 DNA: TGCGCCAGCAGCCAAGATATAGCGGGGCTATACGAGCAGTACTTC
CDR3 protein: CASSQDIAGLYEQYF

clone size: NA
D gene: TRBD1
J gene: TRBJ2-2
V gene: TRBV4-1
CDR3 DNA: TGCGCCAGCAGCCAAGATCCCTACAGGGGCACCGGGGAGCTGTTTTTT
CDR3 protein: CASSQDPYRGTGELFF

clone size: once
D gene: NA
J gene: TRBJ2-1
V gene: TRBV12-3/TRBV12-4
CDR3 DNA: NA
CDR3 protein: CASSLEREEETQFF

clone size: NA
D gene: TRBD2
J gene: TRBJ2-3
V gene: TRBV20-1
CDR3 DNA: TGCAGTGCTACCCCAGCTAGCGGGGGCCGGGCTAGCACAGATACGCAGTATTTT
CDR3 protein: CSATPASGGRASTDTQYF

clone size: NA
D gene: NA
J gene: TRBJ2-1
V gene: TRBV13
CDR3 DNA: TGTGCCAGCAGCTTAAGTCCATACTACAATGAGCAGTTCTTC
CDR3 protein: CASSLSPYYNEQFF